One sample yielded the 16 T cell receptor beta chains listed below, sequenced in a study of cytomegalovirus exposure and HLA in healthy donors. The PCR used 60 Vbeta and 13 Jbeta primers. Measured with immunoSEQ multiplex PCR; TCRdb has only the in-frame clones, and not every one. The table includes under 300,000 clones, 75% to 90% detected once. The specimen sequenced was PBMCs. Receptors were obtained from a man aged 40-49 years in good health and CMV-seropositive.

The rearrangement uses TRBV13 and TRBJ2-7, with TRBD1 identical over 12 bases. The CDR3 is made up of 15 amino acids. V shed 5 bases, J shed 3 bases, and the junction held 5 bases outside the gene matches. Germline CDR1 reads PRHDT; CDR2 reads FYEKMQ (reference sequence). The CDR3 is CASSPGTGGNYEQYF. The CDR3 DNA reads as TGTGCCAGCAGCCCGGGGACAGGGGGCAACTACGAGCAGTACTTC.

The CDR3 spells CASSRPPGTSGKGGTDTQYF. The CDR3, as DNA: TGCGCCAGCAGCCGTCCTCCCGGGACTAGCGGGAAAGGGGGGACAGATACGCAGTATTTT. The chain combines TRBV5-1 with TRBJ2-3, with TRBD2 matching over 13 bases. The V gene's germline CDR1 is SGHRS and CDR2 YFSETQ. Trimming removed 4 bases from V and 3 bases from J; junction bases left unmatched: 17. The CDR3 is 20 residues long. Combining the CDR3 with reference TRBV5-1 and TRBJ2-3 gives the whole variable domain KAGVTQTPRYLIKTRGQQVTLSCSPISGHRSVSWYQQTPGQGLQFLFEYFSETQRNKGNFPGRFSGRQFSNSRSEMNVSTLELGDSALYLCASSRPPGTSGKGGTDTQYFGPGTRLTVL.

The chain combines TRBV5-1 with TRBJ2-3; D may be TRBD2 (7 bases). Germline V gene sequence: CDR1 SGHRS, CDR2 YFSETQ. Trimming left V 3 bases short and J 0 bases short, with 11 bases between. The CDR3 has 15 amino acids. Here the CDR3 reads CASSSGDYSTDTQYF. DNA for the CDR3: TGCGCCAGCAGCTCAGGGGACTATAGCACAGATACGCAGTATTTT.

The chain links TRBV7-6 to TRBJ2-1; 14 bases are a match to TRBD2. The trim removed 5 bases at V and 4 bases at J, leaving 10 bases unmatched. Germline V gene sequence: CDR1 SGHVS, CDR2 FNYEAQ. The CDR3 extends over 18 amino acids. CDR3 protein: CASSDGLAGGLLYNEQFF. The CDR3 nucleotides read TGTGCCAGCAGCGATGGACTAGCGGGAGGCCTATTATACAATGAGCAGTTCTTC. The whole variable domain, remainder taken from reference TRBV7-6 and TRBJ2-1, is GAGVSQSPRYKVTKRGQDVALRCDPISGHVSLYWYRQALGQGPEFLTYFNYEAQQDKSGLPNDRFSAERPEGSISTLTIQRTEQRDSAMYRCASSDGLAGGLLYNEQFFGPGTRLTVL.

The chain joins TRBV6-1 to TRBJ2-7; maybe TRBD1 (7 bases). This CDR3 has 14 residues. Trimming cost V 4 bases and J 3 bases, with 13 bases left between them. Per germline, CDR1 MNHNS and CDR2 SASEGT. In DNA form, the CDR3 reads TGTGCCAGCAGTGGGCAGGGGGGTGACTACGAGCAGTACTTC. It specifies CASSGQGGDYEQYF.

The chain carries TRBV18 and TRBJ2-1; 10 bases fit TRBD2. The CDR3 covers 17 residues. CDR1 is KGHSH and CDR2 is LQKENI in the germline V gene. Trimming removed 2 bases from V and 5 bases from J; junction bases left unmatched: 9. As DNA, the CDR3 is TGTGCCAGCTCACCAATCATAGCGGGAGGAAAGGACAATGAGCAGTTCTTC. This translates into CASSPIIAGGKDNEQFF.

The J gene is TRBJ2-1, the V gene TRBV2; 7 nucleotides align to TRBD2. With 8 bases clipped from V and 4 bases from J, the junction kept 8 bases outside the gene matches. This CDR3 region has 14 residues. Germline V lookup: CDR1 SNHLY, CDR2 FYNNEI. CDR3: CASWWGGDYNEQFF. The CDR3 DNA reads TGTGCCAGCTGGTGGGGGGGGGATTACAATGAGCAGTTCTTC.

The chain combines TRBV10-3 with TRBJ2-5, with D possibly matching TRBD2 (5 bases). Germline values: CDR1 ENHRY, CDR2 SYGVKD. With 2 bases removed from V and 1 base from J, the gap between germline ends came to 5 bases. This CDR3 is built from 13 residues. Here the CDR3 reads CAISETSQETQYF. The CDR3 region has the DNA TGTGCCATCAGTGAGACTAGCCAAGAGACCCAGTACTTC.

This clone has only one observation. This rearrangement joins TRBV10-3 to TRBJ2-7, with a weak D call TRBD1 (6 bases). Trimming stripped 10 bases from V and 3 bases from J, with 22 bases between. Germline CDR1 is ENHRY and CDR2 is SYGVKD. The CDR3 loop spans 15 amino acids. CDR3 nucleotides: TGTGCCACACGGGATCGGGACACCGCACTCTACGAGCAGTACTTC. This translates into CATRDRDTALYEQYF.

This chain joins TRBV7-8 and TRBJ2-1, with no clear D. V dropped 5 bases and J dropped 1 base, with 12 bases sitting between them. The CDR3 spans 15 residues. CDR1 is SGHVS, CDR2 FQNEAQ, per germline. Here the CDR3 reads CASSPTRISYNEQFF. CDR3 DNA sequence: TGTGCCAGCAGCCCCACACGTATATCCTACAATGAGCAGTTCTTC.

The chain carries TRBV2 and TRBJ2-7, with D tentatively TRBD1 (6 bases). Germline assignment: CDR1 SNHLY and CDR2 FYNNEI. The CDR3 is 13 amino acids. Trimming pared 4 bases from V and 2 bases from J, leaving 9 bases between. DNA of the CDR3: TGTGCCAGCAGTGGGACAGACACCTACGAGCAGTACTTC. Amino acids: CASSGTDTYEQYF.

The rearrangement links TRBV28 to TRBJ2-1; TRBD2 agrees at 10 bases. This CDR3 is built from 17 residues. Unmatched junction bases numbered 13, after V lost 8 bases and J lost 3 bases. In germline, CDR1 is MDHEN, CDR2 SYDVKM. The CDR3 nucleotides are TGTGCCAGCCGACTTCGGACTAGCGGCCCTTACTACAATGAGCAGTTCTTC. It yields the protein CASRLRTSGPYYNEQFF.

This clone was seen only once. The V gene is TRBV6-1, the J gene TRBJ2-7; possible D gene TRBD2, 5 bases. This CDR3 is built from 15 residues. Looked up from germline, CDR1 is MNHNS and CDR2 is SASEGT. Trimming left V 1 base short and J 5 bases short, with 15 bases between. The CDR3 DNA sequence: TGTGCCAGCAGTGAAGGGCGGGCCAGGCTCCACGAGCAGTACTTC. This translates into CASSEGRARLHEQYF.

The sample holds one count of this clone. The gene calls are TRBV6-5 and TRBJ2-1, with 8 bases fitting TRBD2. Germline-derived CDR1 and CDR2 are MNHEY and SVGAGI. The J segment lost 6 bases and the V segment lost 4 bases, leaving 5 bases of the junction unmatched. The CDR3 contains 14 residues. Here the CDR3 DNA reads TGTGCCAGCAGTTGGGGACTAGATATCAATGAGCAGTTCTTC. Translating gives CASSWGLDINEQFF.

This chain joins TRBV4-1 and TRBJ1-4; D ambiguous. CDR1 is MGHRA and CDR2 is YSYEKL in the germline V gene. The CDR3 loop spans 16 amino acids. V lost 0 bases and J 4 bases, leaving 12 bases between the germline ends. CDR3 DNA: TGCGCCAGCAGCCAAGACGAGCGGACTGATAATGAAAAACTGTTTTTT. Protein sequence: CASSQDERTDNEKLFF.

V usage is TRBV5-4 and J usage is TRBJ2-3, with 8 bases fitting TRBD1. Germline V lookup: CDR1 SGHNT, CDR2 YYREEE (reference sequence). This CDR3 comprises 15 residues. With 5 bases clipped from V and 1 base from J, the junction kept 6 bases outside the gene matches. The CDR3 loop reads CASRVGGQGTDTQYF. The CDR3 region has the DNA TGTGCCAGCAGGGTAGGGGGACAGGGCACAGATACGCAGTATTTT.